This TCR beta chain appears in the sequencing data of a study of PD-1 blockade in classical Hodgkin lymphoma. Clones were read by immunoSEQ multiplex PCR, and TCRdb kept only the in-frame ones, dropping some. The data contain tens of thousands of clones, approximately 92% of them singletons. Following autologous stem cell transplantation, relapse occurred in every patient, and exposure to brentuximab vedotin varied. Remarks on this clone: Its specificity is unknown.

Study-wide findings and caveats: Exclusion removed patients who began nivolumab under 1 year after ASCT. Newly diagnosed patients were said to have less baseline TCR diversity than healthy donors did. It was among complete responders that baseline diversity resembled that of newly diagnosed patients.

The sample consisted of peripheral blood mononuclear cells (PBMCs), taken at baseline. The TCR was taken from a human donor with classical Hodgkin lymphoma.

CDR3 nucleotide sequence: TGTGCCTGGGGTTGGCCCGGGGCGGGGGGAAACACCATATATTTT. Its translation is CAWGWPGAGGNTIYF. The J gene is TRBJ1-3, the V gene TRBV30, with D maybe TRBD1 (5 bases). The CDR3 has 15 residues. Germline CDR1 reads GTSNPN; CDR2 reads SVGIG (reference sequence). V was trimmed by 5 bases and J by 4 bases, leaving 18 bases between them.